What follows is one TCR beta chain and its context. Its antigen is as yet unknown. Sequencing used immunoSEQ multiplex PCR; TCRdb keeps in-frame clones, though not all of them. The data hold about 30,000 clones, with 85% to 90% observed a single time. Deletions cut 7 bases from V and 4 bases from J, with 13 bases between. The germline gives CDR1 SQVTM, CDR2 ANQGSEA. The CDR3 extends over 12 amino acids. The data were obtained in a study of lymphopenia after photon versus proton radiotherapy. Study results and caveats: Relative stability marked proton patients; photon patients lost diversity and naive cells. Post-nadir TCR diversity decline inversely tracked overall survival among those who died.

V and J are TRBV29-1 and TRBJ1-1; possibly TRBD1 for D (5 bases). Source: peripheral blood, taken from a patient treated with photon-based radiotherapy. The TCR comes from a woman aged 50 to 60 with pancreatic cancer. CDR3: CSAGTVVTEAFF. As DNA, the CDR3 is TGCAGCGCCGGGACGGTGGTCACTGAAGCTTTCTTT.